This paragraph reports one T cell receptor (beta chain). Its antigen is as yet unknown. The PCR had 60 Vbeta and 13 Jbeta primers. Using immunoSEQ multiplex PCR, the repertoire was profiled, and TCRdb retains in-frame clones only, with some absent. The sample carries more than 120,000 clones, over 75% recorded once. The data stem from a study of cytomegalovirus exposure and HLA in healthy donors. Notes on the study in general: Several of the most significant clusters appeared linked to common viral pathogens, based on a later analysis. When presence/absence was analysed, sequencing depth was taken to be roughly uniform across donors.

From germline, CDR1 is SGHNT and CDR2 YYREEE (reference sequence). This CDR3 contains 17 residues. The V end lost 0 bases, the J end lost 1 base, and 16 bases lay between the germline ends. The specimen was PBMCs. The chain combines TRBV5-4 with TRBJ1-1; D ambiguous. This clonotype was obtained from a woman aged 25 to 39 in good health and CMV-seronegative. The chain's CDR3 is CASSLEIGKRGNTEAFF. The CDR3 DNA follows: TGTGCCAGCAGCTTGGAGATTGGGAAACGGGGGAACACTGAAGCTTTCTTT.